The source of this TCR beta chain is a study of T cells in localized non-small cell lung cancer. Broader study findings: Uninvolved nearby lung showed the greatest T cell clonality, exceeding that found in tumor.

Note on this clone: Its cognate antigen is unknown.

The data were produced by immunoSEQ multiplex PCR, yet TCRdb's version contains in-frame clones alone and is incomplete. The sample consists of 20,000 to 25,000 clones, roughly 90% of them appearing once. This TCR came from an older female donor with stage I lung adenocarcinoma. Sequencing used peripheral blood, obtained before any cancer treatment.

The CDR3 sequence is CASTTRGGAGSNQPQHF. For the CDR3, the DNA is TGTGCCAGTACCACACGGGGAGGAGCGGGAAGCAATCAGCCCCAGCATTTT. The V call is TRBV19, the J call TRBJ1-5; D is unclear. Germline V gene sequence: CDR1 LNHDA, CDR2 SQIVND (reference sequence). The CDR3 has 17 amino acids. Trimming removed 7 bases at V and 1 base at J, with 20 bases between.